This T cell receptor beta chain appears in the sequencing data of a study of post-analysis software for immune sequencing data. Unique-molecular-identifier-tagged TCR beta cDNA libraries were used. Each CDR3 protein is one row after TCRdb ran MiXCR on the PCR reads. The sample yields roughly 650,000 distinct CDR3 sequences, approximately 59% seen once. Broader study findings: Controls showed lower frequencies than patients for five TRBV segments, and TRBV5-6, TRBV5-1 and TRBV20-1 were among these.

The germline gives CDR1 DFQATT, CDR2 SNEGSKA (reference sequence). V lost 0 bases to trimming and J lost 5 bases; unmatched junction nucleotides: 8. The CDR3 runs 16 residues. Turning to this clonotype: Its antigen is currently unknown.

V and J are TRBV20-1 and TRBJ2-5, with 11 bases lining up with TRBD2. This sequence originates from a girl aged 2 to 9 with multiple sclerosis. Material: blood. The CDR3 protein is CSARDRLAGSRETQYF. In DNA, the CDR3 is TGCAGTGCTAGAGACCGACTAGCGGGAAGTCGGGAGACCCAGTACTTC.